This TCR beta chain was captured by sequencing in a study of blood T cell repertoires in COVID-19 (TCRdb year 2020). The study in broad terms: Samples from collaborators originated in the United States, Italy and Spain and spanned both the acute and convalescent phases of COVID-19. The dataset comprised deeply sampled blood TCRbeta repertoires from subjects exposed to, actively infected with, or recovered from COVID-19. Where HLA class I and class II types were available, the types were taken from metadata supplied by the sample provider, not from assay-based typing. Nearly every sample came with metadata listing a de-identified subject ID, COVID-19 status, age in years and sex. The prospective study material was composed of cDNA or gDNA derived from T cells, B-cell-depleted T cells, or PBMCs. The samples were drawn from the first 160 participants of the ongoing ImmuneRACE study and from 1,200 or so subjects provided by 6 global collaborators. The repertoires were released in a freely available public database meant as a resource for research on the immune response to SARS-CoV-2.

V was cut back by 3 bases and J by 7 bases, leaving a gap of 9 bases between them. The CDR3 sequence holds 13 residues, the cysteine and phenylalanine included. The DNA shown is the 39-base CDR3, in frame from base 1. CDR1 and CDR2, looked up from the germline V gene (reference sequence), are LNHDA and SQIVND. TCRbeta CDR3 regions were amplified from genomic DNA by means of the immunoSEQ Assay, a bias-controlled multiplex PCR. Under the source paper's analysis protocol: The number of nucleated cells in each sample was estimated from the amplification of reference gene primers within the assay. To quantify the absolute abundance of each unique TCRbeta CDR3 rearrangement, sequence reads were collapsed and filtered. For each sample, productive Simpson clonality was calculated as the square root of Simpson's diversity index across productive rearrangements. TCRdb limited this immuneACCESS table to in-frame rearrangements with V and J called. A share of clones is missing; checked studies link under half to unresolved V genes, and the rest is unexplained. Clone size and the V and J calls come from that table; the DNA yielded D and trimming. The sample profile shows almost 500,000 clones; approximately 91% of them were found once. The ten largest clones represent roughly 8.5% of the sample.

On this clone: Its recognized antigen is unknown. No much larger clonotype is one base removed from it; base qualities were not supplied.

Results the study describes overall, beyond this receptor: How much clinical and demographic metadata was included differed by source and by participant, and the metadata was provided uncurated.

Participants in the prospective study were aged about 18 to 95 years, lived in approximately 26 United States geographic areas, and enrolled through a virtual design. In the prospective study, participants were assigned to cohorts based on the clinical history participants reported in a screening survey and a study questionnaire. ImmuneRACE Cohort 3 recovered participants were defined by two consecutive negative NP/OP PCR tests, healthcare professional clearance, or symptom resolution. Each participant in the prospective study had whole blood, serum and a nasopharyngeal or oropharyngeal swab collected by mobile phlebotomists. Prospective study participants could optionally give additional blood draws and questionnaires over a roughly 2-month period. Before DNA extraction, blood samples from the prospective study were shipped at room temperature or frozen.

The receptor's source is an older woman who had recovered from COVID-19. The sequencing input was PBMCs or T cells enriched from blood (not recorded which). This chain joins TRBV19 to TRBJ2-2; the D gene is perhaps TRBD2, on 6 matching bases. The CDR3 amino acid sequence is: CASSIKGLGELFF. The nucleotide sequence is TGTGCCAGTAGTATCAAGGGACTCGGGGAGCTGTTTTTT. Extended through the reference TRBV19 and TRBJ2-2 proteins, this CDR3 yields the full variable domain: DGGITQSPKYLFRKEGQNVTLSCEQNLNHDAMYWYRQDPGQGLRLIYYSQIVNDFQKGDIAEGYSVSREKKESFPLTVTSAQKNPTAFYLCASSIKGLGELFFGEGSRLTVL.